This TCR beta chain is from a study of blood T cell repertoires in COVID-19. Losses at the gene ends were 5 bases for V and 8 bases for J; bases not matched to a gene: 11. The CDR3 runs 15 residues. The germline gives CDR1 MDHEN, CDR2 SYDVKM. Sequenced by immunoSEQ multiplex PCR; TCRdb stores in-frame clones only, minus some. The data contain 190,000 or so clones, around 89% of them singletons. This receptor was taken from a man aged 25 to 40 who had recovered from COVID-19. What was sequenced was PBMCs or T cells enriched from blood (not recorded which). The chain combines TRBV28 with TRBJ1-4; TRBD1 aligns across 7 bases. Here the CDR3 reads CASSNPGQFLEKLFF. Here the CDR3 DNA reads TGTGCCAGCAGTAACCCGGGACAGTTCTTAGAAAAACTGTTTTTT.